Listed below are T cell receptor beta chains from one sample, sequenced in a study of CD8 T cells in Susac syndrome. MiXCR, run by TCRdb on the immunoSEQ multiplex PCR reads, gives a single entry per CDR3 protein. The sample lists about 66,000 distinct CDR3 sequences; roughly 94% were seen once. The sequencing input was CD8+ T cells from PBMCs. The receptors here all came from a human donor with multiple sclerosis. The CDR3 runs from the conserved cysteine through the conserved F or W. D genes are given only for firm matches. Where a row states a size, it is once, few, many or the class of an expanded clone; other rows omit it.

j_call v_call d_call clone_size cdr3_nt cdr3_aa
TRBJ1-1 TRBV30 - - TGTGCCTGGAGTCCCATCACTGAAGCTTTCTTT CAWSPITEAFF
TRBJ2-7 TRBV19 - - TGTGCCAGTAGTACAGACAGGACCCACTACGAGCAGTACTTC CASSTDRTHYEQYF
TRBJ2-2 TRBV15 - - TGTGCCACCAGCAGTCTACAGGGGCTGTTTTTT CATSSLQGLFF
TRBJ2-1 TRBV9 TRBD2 - TGTGCCAGCAGCGTAGGCCTAGCGGGAGGCAATGAGCAGTTCTTC CASSVGLAGGNEQFF
TRBJ1-1 TRBV27 - - TGTGCCAGCAGTTTTACACCGAACACTGAAGCTTTCTTT CASSFTPNTEAFF
TRBJ2-1 TRBV2 - - TGTGCCAGCAGTGAGCGCGTGGGGGATGATGAGCAGTTCTTC CASSERVGDDEQFF
TRBJ1-1 TRBV27 - - TGTGCCAGCAGTCTGGACAATACTGAAGCTTTCTTT CASSLDNTEAFF
TRBJ1-2 TRBV19 - - TGTGCCAGTAGCCTCAAGACAGTTTCTTATGGCTACACCTTC CASSLKTVSYGYTF
TRBJ2-1 TRBV14 - - TGTGCCAGCAGCCGGGCCCCGGGCACTGAGCAGTTCTTC CASSRAPGTEQFF
TRBJ1-2 TRBV3-1 TRBD1 - TGTGCCAGCAGCCAAGATTCGGGACAGAGTAACTATGGCTACACCTTC CASSQDSGQSNYGYTF
TRBJ1-2 TRBV27 TRBD1 - TGTGCCAGCAGCCGGACAGGGTCCACTTATGGCTACACCTTC CASSRTGSTYGYTF
TRBJ1-1 TRBV27 TRBD1 few TGTGCCAGCAGTTTACAGGGGGGGGGTACTGAAGCTTTCTTT CASSLQGGGTEAFF
TRBJ2-1 TRBV2 TRBD2 - TGTGCCAGCAGTAGCGGGGGGCCGTCTTCCTACAATGAGCAGTTCTTC CASSSGGPSSYNEQFF
TRBJ2-1 TRBV4-1 - - TGCGCCAGCAGCCACCTTAGCGGTCCCTCCTACAATGAGCAGTTCTTC CASSHLSGPSYNEQFF
TRBJ2-1 TRBV3-1 - - TGTGCCAGCAGCCAAGATCCTAGTAACCTCGTTGACTCCTACAATGAGCAGTTCTTC CASSQDPSNLVDSYNEQFF
TRBJ1-5 TRBV15 TRBD1 - TGTGCCACCAGCAGAACCCCGGGGGACAGCGGTCAGCCCCAGCATTTT CATSRTPGDSGQPQHF
TRBJ1-1 TRBV27 TRBD1 few TGTGCCAGCAGTTGGGGACAGATGAACACTGAAGCTTTCTTT CASSWGQMNTEAFF
TRBJ2-1 TRBV25-1 TRBD2 - TGTGCCAGCAGTGACCGGTTTAGGCTAGCGGGAGGAGGGGAGCAGTTCTTC CASSDRFRLAGGGEQFF
TRBJ2-5 TRBV4-3 - few TGCGCCAGCAGCCAGGGTGGGGGTCGGGAGACCCAGTACTTC CASSQGGGRETQYF
TRBJ1-2 TRBV29-1 - - TGCAGCGTTGAAACAGATTCTAACTATGGCTACACCTTC CSVETDSNYGYTF
TRBJ2-4 TRBV7-8 - - TGTGCCAGCAGCGAGGGACACCTTCAGTACTTC CASSEGHLQYF
TRBJ2-5 TRBV27 TRBD1 - TGTGCCAGCAGACTTACAGGGGGCCAAGAGACCCAGTACTTC CASRLTGGQETQYF
TRBJ2-1 TRBV19 - - TGTGCCAGTGGGACTGTACGAAACAATGAGCAGTTCTTC CASGTVRNNEQFF
TRBJ2-7 TRBV5-6 TRBD1 - TGTGCCAGCAGCCCTTACGACAGGGATCTCGACGAGCAGTACTTC CASSPYDRDLDEQYF
TRBJ2-5 TRBV30 - - TGTGCCTGGAACCGTGCCTCGGAGACCCAGTACTTC CAWNRASETQYF
TRBJ1-6 TRBV6-2/TRBV6-3 TRBD1 - TGTGCCACCAAAGCCGGGACAGGGGATAATTCACCCCTCCACTTT CATKAGTGDNSPLHF
TRBJ2-1 TRBV19 TRBD2 - TGTGCCAGTAGAGAATTTCTAGCGGGGGGGCTCGATGAGCAGTTCTTC CASREFLAGGLDEQFF
TRBJ2-1 TRBV5-1 - - TGCGCCAGCAGCTACGGACATGGGCAGTTCTTC CASSYGHGQFF
TRBJ2-7 TRBV2 TRBD2 - TGTGCCGGAGAGACTAGCGGCTACGAGCAGTACTTC CAGETSGYEQYF
TRBJ2-3 TRBV7-3 - once TGTGCCAGCAGCTTATATGGTCAGGGGAGCACAGATACGCAGTATTTT CASSLYGQGSTDTQYF
TRBJ2-3 TRBV3-1 - once TGTGCCAGCAGCCAAGGGACTAAGAGCACAGATACGCAGTATTTT CASSQGTKSTDTQYF
TRBJ2-1 TRBV12-3/TRBV12-4 TRBD2 - TGTGCCAGCAGTCCTCGACTAGCGGGGGGGTACAATGAGCAGTTCTTC CASSPRLAGGYNEQFF
TRBJ2-7 TRBV9 TRBD1 - TGTGCCAGCAGCGAACAAGGGACAGAAAGATACGAGCAGTACTTC CASSEQGTERYEQYF
TRBJ2-4 TRBV30 - - TGTGCCTGGAGTGTCCAGCCTCGCAGCAGTCAGTACTTC CAWSVQPRSSQYF
TRBJ2-5 TRBV10-3 - - TGTGCCATCAGTGAGGGGTATCCAGAGACCCAGTACTTC CAISEGYPETQYF
TRBJ1-1 TRBV5-8 TRBD1 - TGTGCCAGCAGCGGGGACAGGGGGCAAATAACGAACACTGAAGCTTTCTTT CASSGDRGQITNTEAFF
TRBJ1-1 TRBV27 - once TGTGCCAGCAGTTTATTAGGTTCGAACACTGAAGCTTTCTTT CASSLLGSNTEAFF
TRBJ2-4 TRBV15 - - TGTGCCACCAGCAGAGATGGCAGGGTGCCCAAAAACATTCAGTACTTC CATSRDGRVPKNIQYF
TRBJ1-5 TRBV30 - - TGTGCCTGGACGGATTCACTCAGCAATCAGCCCCAGCATTTT CAWTDSLSNQPQHF
TRBJ2-1 TRBV5-1 TRBD2 - TGCGCCAGCAGCTTGGGGCCAGCGGGAGGGCCGGGAGAGCAGTTCTTC CASSLGPAGGPGEQFF
TRBJ2-7 TRBV7-9 - - TGTGCCAGCAGCTATAGAGGACAGGAGCAGTACTTC CASSYRGQEQYF
TRBJ1-1 TRBV6-5 - few TGTGCCAGCAGTCTCGATGGGACTGAAGCTTTCTTT CASSLDGTEAFF
TRBJ2-1 TRBV12-3/TRBV12-4 - - TGTGCCAGCAGTTTGAACGTGGGGGCCTACAATGAGCAGTTCTTC CASSLNVGAYNEQFF
TRBJ2-1 TRBV6-6 TRBD2 - TGTGCCAGCAGCCCGCTAGCGGGGGGGTTGAATGAGCAGTTCTTC CASSPLAGGLNEQFF
TRBJ1-1 TRBV12-3/TRBV12-4 - - TGTGCCAGCAGTTTATCCCCCGGGATGAACACTGAAGCTTTCTTT CASSLSPGMNTEAFF